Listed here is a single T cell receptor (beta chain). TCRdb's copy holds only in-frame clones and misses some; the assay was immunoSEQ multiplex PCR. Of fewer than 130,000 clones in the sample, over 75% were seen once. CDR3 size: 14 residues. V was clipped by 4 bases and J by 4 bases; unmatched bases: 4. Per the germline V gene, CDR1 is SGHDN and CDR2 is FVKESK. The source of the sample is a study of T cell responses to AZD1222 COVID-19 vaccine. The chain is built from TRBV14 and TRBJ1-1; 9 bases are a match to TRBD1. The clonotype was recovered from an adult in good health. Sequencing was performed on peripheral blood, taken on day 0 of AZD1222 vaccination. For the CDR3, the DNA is TGTGCCAGCAGCCTAACAGGGGGCGGCACTGAAGCTTTCTTT. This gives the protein CASSLTGGGTEAFF.